This TCR beta chain was sequenced in a study of blood T cells in healthy people across ages. This clonotype was seen a handful of times. A sample-barcoded 5' primer and a J-beta primer mix were used in a second PCR of roughly 7 to 11 cycles. TCRdb reprocessed the 5' RACE reads via MiXCR and lists one record per CDR3 protein. Of roughly 1.4 million distinct CDR3 sequences in the sample, approximately 63% were seen once. CDR1 and CDR2 (germline): LGHNT, FRNRAP. V lost 6 bases and J 5 bases, leaving 16 bases between the germline ends. This CDR3 is built from 14 residues. J is TRBJ1-1 and V is TRBV12-5, with D unresolved. The sample comprised blood. This sequence originates from a man between 18 and 35 years old in good health. The CDR3 region is CASGPLAGLTEAFF. CDR3 nucleotides: TGTGCTAGTGGCCCGTTGGCTGGTCTGACTGAAGCTTTCTTT.